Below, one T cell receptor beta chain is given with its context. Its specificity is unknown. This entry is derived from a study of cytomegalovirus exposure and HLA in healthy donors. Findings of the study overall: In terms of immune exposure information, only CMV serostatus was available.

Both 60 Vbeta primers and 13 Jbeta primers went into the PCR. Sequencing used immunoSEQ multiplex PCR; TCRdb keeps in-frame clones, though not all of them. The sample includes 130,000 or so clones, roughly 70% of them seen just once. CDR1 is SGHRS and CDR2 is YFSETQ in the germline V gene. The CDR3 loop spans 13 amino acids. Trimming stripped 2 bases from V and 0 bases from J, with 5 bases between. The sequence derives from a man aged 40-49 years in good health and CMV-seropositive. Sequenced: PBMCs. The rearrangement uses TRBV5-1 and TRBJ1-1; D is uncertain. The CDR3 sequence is CASSFILNTEAFF. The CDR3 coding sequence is TGCGCCAGCAGCTTTATCCTGAACACTGAAGCTTTCTTT.